Below, one TCR beta chain is given with its context. This sample is drawn from a study of regulatory T cells in long-lasting Graves disease. At the level of the study: Over 5 years of antithyroid drugs plus positive TSH receptor antibodies defined persistent Graves' disease.

The CDR3 contains 11 residues. The germline CDR1 and CDR2 sequences are SQVTM and ANQGSEA. Trimming cost V 6 bases and J 3 bases; bases outside gene matches: 1. Time point in this sample: persistent/refractory GD, antithyroid drugs over 5 years with positive TRAb. With RNA extracted from PBMCs as input, the TCR library was made. HTBI primers from iRepertoire and Arm-PCR of CDR3 regions yielded the TCR beta libraries. TCRdb re-called the multiplex PCR reads through MiXCR, storing one row per CDR3 protein. The sample shows a few hundred thousand distinct CDR3 sequences, around 22% of them seen only once.

This TCR was recovered from a female donor with Graves disease. The sample was peripheral blood mononuclear cells (PBMCs), taken when the disease was refractory, from a patient treated with antithyroid drugs. This sequence joins TRBV29-1 and TRBJ1-2; 7 bases agree with TRBD1. CDR3 residues: CSVTGDYGYTF. The CDR3 bases are TGCAGCGTAACAGGGGACTATGGCTACACCTTC.